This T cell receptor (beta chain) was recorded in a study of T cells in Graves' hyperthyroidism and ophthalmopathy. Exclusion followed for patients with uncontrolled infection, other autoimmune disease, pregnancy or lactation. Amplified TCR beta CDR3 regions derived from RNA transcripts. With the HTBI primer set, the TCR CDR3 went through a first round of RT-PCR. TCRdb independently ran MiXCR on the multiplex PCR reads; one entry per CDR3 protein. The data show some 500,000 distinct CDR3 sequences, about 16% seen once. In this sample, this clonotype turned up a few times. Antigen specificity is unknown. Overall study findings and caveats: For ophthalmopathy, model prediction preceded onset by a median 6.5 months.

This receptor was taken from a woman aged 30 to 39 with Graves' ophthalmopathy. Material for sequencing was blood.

The CDR3 DNA reads as TGCAGTGCTAGAGTATCCCCCTACGAGCAGTACTTC. It encodes CSARVSPYEQYF. The chain is built from TRBV20-1 and TRBJ2-7; no clear D. The CDR3 has 12 amino acids. V was cut by 1 base and J by 2 bases, with 6 bases left in between. CDR1 DFQATT and CDR2 SNEGSKA come from the germline V gene (reference sequence).